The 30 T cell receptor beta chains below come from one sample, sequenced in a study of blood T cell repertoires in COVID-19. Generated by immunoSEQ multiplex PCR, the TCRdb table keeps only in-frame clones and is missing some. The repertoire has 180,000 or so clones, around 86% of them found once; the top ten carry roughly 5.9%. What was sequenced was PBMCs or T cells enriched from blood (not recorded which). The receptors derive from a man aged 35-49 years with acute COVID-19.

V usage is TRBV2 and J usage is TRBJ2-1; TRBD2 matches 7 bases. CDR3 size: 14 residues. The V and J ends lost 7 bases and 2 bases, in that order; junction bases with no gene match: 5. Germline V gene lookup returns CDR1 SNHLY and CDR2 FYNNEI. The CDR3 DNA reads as TGTGCCAGCAAACCGGGAGGAACCTACAATGAGCAGTTCTTC. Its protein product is CASKPGGTYNEQFF. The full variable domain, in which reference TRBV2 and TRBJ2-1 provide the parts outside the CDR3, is EPEVTQTPSHQVTQMGQEVILRCVPISNHLYFYWYRQILGQKVEFLVSFYNNEISEKSEIFDDQFSVERPDGSNFTLKIRSTKLEDSAMYFCASKPGGTYNEQFFGPGTRLTVL.

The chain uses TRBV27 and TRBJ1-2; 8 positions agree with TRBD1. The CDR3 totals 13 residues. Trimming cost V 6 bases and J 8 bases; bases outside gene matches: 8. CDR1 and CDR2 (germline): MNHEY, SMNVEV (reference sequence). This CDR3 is CASRPTGADGYTF. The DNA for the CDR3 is TGTGCCAGCAGGCCGACAGGGGCCGACGGCTACACCTTC.

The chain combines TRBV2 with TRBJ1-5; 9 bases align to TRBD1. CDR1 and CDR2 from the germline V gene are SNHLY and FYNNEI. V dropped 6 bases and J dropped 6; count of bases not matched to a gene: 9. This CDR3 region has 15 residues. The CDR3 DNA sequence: TGTGCCAGCAGGCGAGGAGGGACAGGGTTTCAGCCCCAGCATTTT. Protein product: CASRRGGTGFQPQHF.

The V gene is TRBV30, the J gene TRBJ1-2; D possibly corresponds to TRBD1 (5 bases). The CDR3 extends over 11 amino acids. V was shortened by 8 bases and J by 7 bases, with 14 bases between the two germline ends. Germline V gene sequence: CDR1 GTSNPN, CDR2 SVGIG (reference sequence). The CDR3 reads CALARGVGYTF. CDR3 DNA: TGTGCCCTCGCTCGGGGGGTTGGCTACACCTTC.

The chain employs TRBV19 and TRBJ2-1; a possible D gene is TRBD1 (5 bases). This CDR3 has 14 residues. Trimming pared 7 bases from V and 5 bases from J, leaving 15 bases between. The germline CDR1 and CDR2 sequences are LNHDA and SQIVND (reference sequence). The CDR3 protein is CASKQGVWDNEQFF. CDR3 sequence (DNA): TGTGCCAGTAAGCAAGGGGTTTGGGACAATGAGCAGTTCTTC.

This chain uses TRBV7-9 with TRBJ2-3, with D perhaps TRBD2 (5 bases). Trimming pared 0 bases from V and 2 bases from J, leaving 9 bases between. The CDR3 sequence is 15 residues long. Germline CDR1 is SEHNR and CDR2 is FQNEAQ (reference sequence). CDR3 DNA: TGTGCCAGCAGCTTAGCGGGAGTGGTCACAGATACGCAGTATTTT. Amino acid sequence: CASSLAGVVTDTQYF.

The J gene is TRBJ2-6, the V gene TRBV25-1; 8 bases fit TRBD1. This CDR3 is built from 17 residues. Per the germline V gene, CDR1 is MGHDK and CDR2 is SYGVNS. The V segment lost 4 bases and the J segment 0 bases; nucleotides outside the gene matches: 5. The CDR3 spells CASSGSGGLSGANVLTF. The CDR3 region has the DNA TGTGCCAGCAGTGGCTCAGGGGGCCTCTCTGGGGCCAACGTCCTGACTTTC.

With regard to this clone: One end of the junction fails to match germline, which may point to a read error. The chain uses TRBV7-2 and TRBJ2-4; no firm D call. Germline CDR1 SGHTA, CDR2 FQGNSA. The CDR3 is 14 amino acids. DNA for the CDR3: TGTGCCAGCAGCTTTCAGGCAGCCCAAAACATTCAGTACTTC. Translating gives CASSFQAAQNIQYF.

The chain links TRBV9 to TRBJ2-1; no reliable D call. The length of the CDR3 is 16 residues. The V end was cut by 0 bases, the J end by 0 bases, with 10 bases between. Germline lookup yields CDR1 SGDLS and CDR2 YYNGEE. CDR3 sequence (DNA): TGTGCCAGCAGCGTAGATCCCACTCCCTCCTACAATGAGCAGTTCTTC. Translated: CASSVDPTPSYNEQFF.

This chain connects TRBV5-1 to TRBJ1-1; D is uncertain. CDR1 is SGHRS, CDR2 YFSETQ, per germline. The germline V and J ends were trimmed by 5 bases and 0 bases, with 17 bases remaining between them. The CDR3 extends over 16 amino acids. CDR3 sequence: CASSPPRMGVNTEAFF. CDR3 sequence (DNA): TGCGCCAGCAGTCCCCCTAGAATGGGAGTGAACACTGAAGCTTTCTTT.

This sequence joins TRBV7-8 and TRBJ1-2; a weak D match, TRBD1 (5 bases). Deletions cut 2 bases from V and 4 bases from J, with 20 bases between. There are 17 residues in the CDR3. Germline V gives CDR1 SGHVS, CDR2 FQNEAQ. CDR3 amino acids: CASSLRAVGTASYGYTF. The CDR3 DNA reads TGTGCCAGCAGCTTAAGAGCGGTAGGGACTGCGTCCTATGGCTACACCTTC.

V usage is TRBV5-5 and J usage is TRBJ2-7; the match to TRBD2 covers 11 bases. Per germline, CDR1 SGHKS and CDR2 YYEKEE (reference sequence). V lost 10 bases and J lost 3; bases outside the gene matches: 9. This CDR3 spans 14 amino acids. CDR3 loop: CACGLAGGFYEQYF. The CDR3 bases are TGTGCCTGCGGACTAGCGGGTGGCTTCTACGAGCAGTACTTC.

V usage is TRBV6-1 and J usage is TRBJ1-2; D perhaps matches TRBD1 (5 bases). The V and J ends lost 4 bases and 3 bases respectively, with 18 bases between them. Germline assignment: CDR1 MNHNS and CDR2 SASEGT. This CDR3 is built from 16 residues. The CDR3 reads CASSVGGLGGDYGYTF. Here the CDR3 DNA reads TGTGCCAGCAGTGTGGGGGGTCTCGGCGGGGACTATGGCTACACCTTC.

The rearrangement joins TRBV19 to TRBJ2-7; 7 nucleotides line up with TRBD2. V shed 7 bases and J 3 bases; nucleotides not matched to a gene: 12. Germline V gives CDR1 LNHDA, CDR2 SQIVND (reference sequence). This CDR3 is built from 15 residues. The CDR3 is CASKVRGGPGYEQYF. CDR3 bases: TGTGCCAGTAAGGTCCGGGGAGGGCCAGGCTACGAGCAGTACTTC.

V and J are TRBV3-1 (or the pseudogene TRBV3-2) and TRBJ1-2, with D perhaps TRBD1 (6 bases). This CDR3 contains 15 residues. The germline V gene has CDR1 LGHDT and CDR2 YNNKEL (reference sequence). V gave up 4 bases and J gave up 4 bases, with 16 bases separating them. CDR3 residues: CASSRGQGRGYGYTF. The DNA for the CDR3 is TGTGCCAGCAGCCGGGGGCAGGGGCGCGGCTATGGCTACACCTTC.

The CDR3 nucleotides read TGTGCCAGCAGCCCCGGGACAGGGGGTGGCTACACCTTC. Its translation: CASSPGTGGGYTF. V and J are TRBV11-2 and TRBJ1-2, with 11 bases identical to TRBD1. The CDR3 spans 13 residues. Germline V gene data show CDR1 as SGHAT and CDR2 as FQNNGV. V shed 5 bases and J 7 bases; nucleotides not matched to a gene: 3.

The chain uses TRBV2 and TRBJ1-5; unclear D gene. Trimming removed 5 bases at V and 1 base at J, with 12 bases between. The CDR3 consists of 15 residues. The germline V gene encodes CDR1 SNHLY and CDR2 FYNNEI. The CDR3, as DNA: TGTGCCAGCAGTCCGGAGGCCGGGAGCAATCAGCCCCAGCATTTT. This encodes CASSPEAGSNQPQHF.

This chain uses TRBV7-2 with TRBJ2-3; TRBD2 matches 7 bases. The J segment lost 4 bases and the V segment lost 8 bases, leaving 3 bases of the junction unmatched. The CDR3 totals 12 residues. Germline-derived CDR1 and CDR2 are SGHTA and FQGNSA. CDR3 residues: CASGRASDTQYF. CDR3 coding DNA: TGTGCCAGCGGGAGGGCCTCAGATACGCAGTATTTT.

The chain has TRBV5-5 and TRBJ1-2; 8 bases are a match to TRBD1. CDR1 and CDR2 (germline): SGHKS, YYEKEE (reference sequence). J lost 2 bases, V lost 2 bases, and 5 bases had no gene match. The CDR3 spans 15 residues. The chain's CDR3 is CASSFGTGHNYGYTF. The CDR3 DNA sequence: TGTGCCAGCAGCTTCGGGACAGGTCACAACTATGGCTACACCTTC.

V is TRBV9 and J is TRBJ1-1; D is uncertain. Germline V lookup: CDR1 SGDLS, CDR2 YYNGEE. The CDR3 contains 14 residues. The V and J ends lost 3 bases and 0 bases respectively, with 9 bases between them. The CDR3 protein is CASSGTAMNTEAFF. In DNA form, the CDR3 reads TGTGCCAGCAGCGGAACAGCCATGAACACTGAAGCTTTCTTT.

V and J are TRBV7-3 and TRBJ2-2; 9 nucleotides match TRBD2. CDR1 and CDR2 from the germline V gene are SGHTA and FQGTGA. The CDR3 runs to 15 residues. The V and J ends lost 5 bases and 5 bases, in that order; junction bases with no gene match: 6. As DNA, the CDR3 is TGTGCCAGCAGCCCCCCTACTAGCGGGACCGGGGAGCTGTTTTTT. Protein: CASSPPTSGTGELFF.

DNA for the CDR3: TGCGCCAGCAGAGGGACAGCGTCCCACGAGCAGTACTTC. This codes for CASRGTASHEQYF. The chain combines TRBV5-1 with TRBJ2-7; 7 bases are a match to TRBD1. Germline V gene sequence: CDR1 SGHRS, CDR2 YFSETQ. The ends lost 5 bases at V and 5 bases at J; junction bases unmatched: 7. The CDR3 is 13 residues long.

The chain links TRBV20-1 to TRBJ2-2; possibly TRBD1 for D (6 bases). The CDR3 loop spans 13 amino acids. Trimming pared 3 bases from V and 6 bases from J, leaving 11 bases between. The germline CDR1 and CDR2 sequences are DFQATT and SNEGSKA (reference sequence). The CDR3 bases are TGCAGTGCTAGTAGAGGGACATCCGGGGAGCTGTTTTTT. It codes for CSASRGTSGELFF.

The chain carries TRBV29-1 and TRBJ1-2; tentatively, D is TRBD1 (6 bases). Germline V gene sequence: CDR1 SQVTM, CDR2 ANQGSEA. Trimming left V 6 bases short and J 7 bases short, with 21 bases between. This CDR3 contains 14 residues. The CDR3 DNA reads TGCAGCGTAACATCCGGTACAGGGTCTGGTGGCTACACCTTC. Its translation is CSVTSGTGSGGYTF.

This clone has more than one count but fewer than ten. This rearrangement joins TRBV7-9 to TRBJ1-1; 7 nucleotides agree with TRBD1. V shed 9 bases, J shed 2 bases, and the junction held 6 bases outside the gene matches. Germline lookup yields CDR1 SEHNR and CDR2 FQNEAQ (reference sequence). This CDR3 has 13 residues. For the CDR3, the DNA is TGTGCCAGTACCCGAGGGGGCAACACTGAAGCTTTCTTT. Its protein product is CASTRGGNTEAFF.

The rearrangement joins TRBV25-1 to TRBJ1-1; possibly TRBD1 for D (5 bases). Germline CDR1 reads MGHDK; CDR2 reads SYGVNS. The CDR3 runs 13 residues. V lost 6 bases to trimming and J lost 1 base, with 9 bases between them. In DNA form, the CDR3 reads TGTGCCAGCAGCGGGGGAGCGAACACTGAAGCTTTCTTT. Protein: CASSGGANTEAFF.

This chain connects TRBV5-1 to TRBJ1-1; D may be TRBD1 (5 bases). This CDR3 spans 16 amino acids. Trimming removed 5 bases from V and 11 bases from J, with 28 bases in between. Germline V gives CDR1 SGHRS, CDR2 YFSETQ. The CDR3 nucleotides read TGCGCCAGCAGTTCAACAAGCGGGCCCGGGGCCCAAAGCGCTTTCTTT. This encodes CASSSTSGPGAQSAFF.

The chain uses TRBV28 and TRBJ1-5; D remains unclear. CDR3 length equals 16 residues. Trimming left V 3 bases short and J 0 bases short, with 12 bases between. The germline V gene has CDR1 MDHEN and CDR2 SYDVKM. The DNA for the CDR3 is TGTGCCAGCAGTTTGACAAGCCTCTATAGCAATCAGCCCCAGCATTTT. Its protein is CASSLTSLYSNQPQHF.

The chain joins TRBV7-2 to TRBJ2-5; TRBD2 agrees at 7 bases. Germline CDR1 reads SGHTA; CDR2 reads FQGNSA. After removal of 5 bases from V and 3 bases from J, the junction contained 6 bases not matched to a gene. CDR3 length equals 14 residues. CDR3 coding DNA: TGTGCCAGCAGCCACCGGGACTACAAAGAGACCCAGTACTTC. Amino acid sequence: CASSHRDYKETQYF.

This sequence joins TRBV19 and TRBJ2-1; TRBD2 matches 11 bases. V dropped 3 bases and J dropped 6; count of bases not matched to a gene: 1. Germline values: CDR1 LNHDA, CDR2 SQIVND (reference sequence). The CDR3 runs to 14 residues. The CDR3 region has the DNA TGTGCCAGTAGTATGACTAGCGGGACCAATGAGCAGTTCTTC. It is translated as CASSMTSGTNEQFF.